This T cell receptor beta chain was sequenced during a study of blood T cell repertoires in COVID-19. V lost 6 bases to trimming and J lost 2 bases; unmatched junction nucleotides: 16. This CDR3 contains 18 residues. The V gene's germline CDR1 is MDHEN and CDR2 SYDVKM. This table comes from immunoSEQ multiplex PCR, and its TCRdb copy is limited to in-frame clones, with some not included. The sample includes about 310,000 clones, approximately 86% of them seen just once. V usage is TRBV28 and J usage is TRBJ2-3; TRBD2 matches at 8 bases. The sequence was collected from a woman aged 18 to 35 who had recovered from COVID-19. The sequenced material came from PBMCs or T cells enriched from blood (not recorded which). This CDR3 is CASSEPGSSGSPTDTQYF. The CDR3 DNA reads TGTGCCAGCAGCGAACCAGGATCGAGCGGGAGCCCCACAGATACGCAGTATTTT.